One sample yielded the 24 T cell receptor beta chains listed below, sequenced in a study of T cell responses to AZD1222 COVID-19 vaccine. Here immunoSEQ multiplex PCR was the method, and the copy in TCRdb shows in-frame clones only, minus some. The sample has approximately 94,000 clones, about 86% seen once; the top ten hold more than 15%. The source material was peripheral blood, sampled on day 0 of AZD1222 vaccination. The receptor source for this set is an adult in good health.

This chain links TRBV6-6 with TRBJ1-1; 11 bases are shared with TRBD1. This CDR3 has 15 amino acids. Germline assignment: CDR1 MNHNY and CDR2 SVGAGI (reference sequence). The J segment lost 10 bases and the V segment lost 6 bases, leaving 13 bases of the junction unmatched. CDR3 amino acids: CASSRPGTGGFRAFF. The CDR3 DNA sequence: TGTGCCAGCAGCCGTCCCGGGACAGGGGGATTCCGAGCTTTCTTT.

The genes are TRBV7-2 and TRBJ2-7, with a tentative D call TRBD2 (5 bases). Germline-derived CDR1 and CDR2 are SGHTA and FQGNSA. The V end lost 1 base, the J end lost 3 bases, and 13 bases lay between the germline ends. This CDR3 contains 15 residues. In DNA form, the CDR3 reads TGTGCCAGCAGCTTAGTCGAGTCTAGCAACTACGAGCAGTACTTC. Translated: CASSLVESSNYEQYF.

This rearrangement joins TRBV19 to TRBJ1-1, with TRBD1 matching 12 bases. Germline V CDR1 and CDR2: LNHDA, SQIVND (reference sequence). This CDR3 has 16 amino acids. V shed 8 bases and J 11 bases; nucleotides not matched to a gene: 18. This CDR3 reads CASRSGTGGVNRGAFF. The CDR3, as DNA: TGTGCCAGTCGATCCGGGACAGGGGGCGTAAATCGAGGTGCTTTCTTT.

The chain's CDR3 is CASREIYPGEKLFF. CDR3 in DNA: TGTGCCAGCAGAGAGATATACCCTGGTGAAAAACTGTTTTTT. J is TRBJ1-4 and V is TRBV6-5, with D unresolved. The V end lost 6 bases, the J end lost 7 bases, and 15 bases lay between the germline ends. Germline V CDR1 and CDR2: MNHEY, SVGAGI. The CDR3 length is 14 residues.

The rearrangement uses TRBV6-5 and TRBJ1-4, with no clear D. Germline V gene sequence: CDR1 MNHEY, CDR2 SVGAGI. The CDR3 extends over 15 amino acids. Trimming removed 0 bases at V and 7 bases at J, with 12 bases between. CDR3 sequence reads: CASSYSIVGREKLFF. In DNA form, the CDR3 reads TGTGCCAGCAGTTACTCGATTGTGGGTCGTGAAAAACTGTTTTTT.

This sequence joins TRBV5-4 and TRBJ1-1; 7 nucleotides line up with TRBD1. This CDR3 has 14 amino acids. V trimming: 4 bases; J trimming: 2 bases; junction bases outside the gene matches: 5. Germline CDR1 and CDR2: SGHNT and YYREEE (reference sequence). The CDR3 DNA is TGTGCCAGCAGCGAGGGACAGATAAACACTGAAGCTTTCTTT. This gives the protein CASSEGQINTEAFF.

The chain combines TRBV29-1 with TRBJ2-5; possible D gene TRBD2, 5 bases. CDR1 and CDR2 from the germline V gene are SQVTM and ANQGSEA. The germline V and J ends were trimmed by 0 bases and 6 bases, with 8 bases remaining between them. This CDR3 spans 12 amino acids. The CDR3 reads CSVEDTGKTQYF. For the CDR3, the DNA is TGCAGCGTTGAAGACACCGGGAAGACCCAGTACTTC.

This chain uses TRBV7-2 with TRBJ1-5; 7 positions agree with TRBD1. V shed 5 bases and J 3 bases; nucleotides not matched to a gene: 7. The CDR3 contains 15 residues. CDR1 is SGHTA, CDR2 FQGNSA, per germline. CDR3 loop: CASSPGQDHNQPQHF. The CDR3 DNA reads as TGTGCCAGCAGCCCAGGACAGGACCACAATCAGCCCCAGCATTTT.

The V gene is TRBV7-2, the J gene TRBJ2-3; no clear D. Trimming stripped 1 base from V and 1 base from J, with 9 bases between. Germline values: CDR1 SGHTA, CDR2 FQGNSA. The CDR3 has 15 residues. The CDR3 coding sequence is TGTGCCAGCAGCTTAGTAAGGTTCCGCACAGATACGCAGTATTTT. Protein: CASSLVRFRTDTQYF.

This clone was detected once. The rearrangement uses TRBV9 and TRBJ1-1; weak D call: TRBD1 (5 bases). Trimming stripped 7 bases from V and 3 bases from J, with 13 bases between. Germline CDR1 is SGDLS and CDR2 is YYNGEE. The length of the CDR3 is 13 residues. In nucleotides, the CDR3 is TGTGCCAGCCATGGGGGAGGGTACACTGAAGCTTTCTTT. Translating gives CASHGGGYTEAFF.

CDR3 coding DNA: TGTGCCAGCAGTTATCTAGCGGGAGCCCCATATGAGCAGTTCTTC. It codes for CASSYLAGAPYEQFF. The chain employs TRBV28 and TRBJ2-1, with TRBD2 matching 10 bases. This CDR3 comprises 15 residues. Germline-derived CDR1 and CDR2 are MDHEN and SYDVKM. The V segment lost 4 bases and the J segment 8 bases; nucleotides outside the gene matches: 8.

V gene TRBV29-1 combines with J gene TRBJ1-1, with no clear D. The V and J ends lost 4 bases and 1 base respectively, with 4 bases between them. Germline assignment: CDR1 SQVTM and CDR2 ANQGSEA. This CDR3 region has 11 residues. This chain's CDR3 is CSVARNTEAFF. In nucleotides, the CDR3 is TGCAGCGTTGCCCGGAACACTGAAGCTTTCTTT.

J is TRBJ2-2 and V is TRBV4-1; D gene uncertain. Per germline, CDR1 MGHRA and CDR2 YSYEKL. The CDR3 is 16 amino acids. V gave up 2 bases and J gave up 0 bases, with 10 bases separating them. The CDR3 DNA sequence: TGCGCCAGCAGCCAAAACTCTGGTCCGAACACCGGGGAGCTGTTTTTT. Translated: CASSQNSGPNTGELFF.

The V gene is TRBV27, the J gene TRBJ2-1; no clear D gene. The CDR3 totals 14 residues. Germline assignment: CDR1 MNHEY and CDR2 SMNVEV (reference sequence). V was trimmed by 3 bases and J by 6 bases, leaving 12 bases between them. Here the CDR3 reads CASSLAGRFNEQFF. For the CDR3, the DNA is TGTGCCAGCAGTTTGGCAGGAAGGTTCAATGAGCAGTTCTTC.

This clone was observed once. This chain connects TRBV20-1 to TRBJ2-1; the D is unclear. The V and J ends lost 3 bases and 9 bases respectively, with 6 bases between them. The length of the CDR3 is 10 residues. In germline, CDR1 is DFQATT, CDR2 SNEGSKA (reference sequence). CDR3 nucleotides: TGCAGTGCTAGGGTCGTTGAGCAGTTCTTC. It codes for CSARVVEQFF.

DNA of the CDR3: TGTGCCAGTAGCCCCTTGAGGCGGGCAGGGTTTGGTTCAGGCACAGATACGCAGTATTTT. This gives the protein CASSPLRRAGFGSGTDTQYF. The rearrangement links TRBV19 to TRBJ2-3, with D possibly being TRBD1 or TRBD2 (5 bases each). This CDR3 contains 20 residues. V was trimmed by 6 bases and J by 1 base, leaving 29 bases between them. Germline assignment: CDR1 LNHDA and CDR2 SQIVND (reference sequence).

This clone was observed a handful of times. The CDR3 region is CASSPSVRSRGPEAFF. Here the CDR3 DNA reads TGTGCCAGCAGCCCCTCGGTCAGGTCCAGGGGCCCTGAAGCTTTCTTT. V is TRBV7-9 and J is TRBJ1-1, with D possibly being TRBD1 (6 bases). Germline CDR1 is SEHNR and CDR2 is FQNEAQ (reference sequence). Trimming took 5 bases from V and 6 from J, leaving 22 bases between them. The CDR3 extends over 16 amino acids.

The chain couples TRBV5-5 to TRBJ2-7; no definite D call. This CDR3 comprises 16 residues. V lost 0 bases to trimming and J lost 2 bases, with 15 bases between them. The germline V gene encodes CDR1 SGHKS and CDR2 YYEKEE (reference sequence). The CDR3 is CASSLDPVPPTYEQYF. CDR3 sequence (DNA): TGTGCCAGCAGCTTGGACCCTGTACCACCAACCTACGAGCAGTACTTC.

This clone was seen once. The genes are TRBV19 and TRBJ1-1, with D perhaps TRBD1 (5 bases). Germline V gene sequence: CDR1 LNHDA, CDR2 SQIVND (reference sequence). V was cut by 1 base and J by 4 bases, with 10 bases left in between. The CDR3 has 14 amino acids. The CDR3 reads CASSIGPGRTEAFF. CDR3 sequence (DNA): TGTGCCAGTAGTATAGGCCCGGGACGCACTGAAGCTTTCTTT.

The chain links TRBV23-1 to TRBJ2-7; D unclear. TRBV23-1 is marked as an open reading frame, function uncertain. Trimming stripped 2 bases from V and 6 bases from J, with 17 bases between. The CDR3 runs 15 residues. CDR3 coding DNA: TGCGCCAGCAGTCAAATTTTAGTGGCCTGGGCCGAGCAGTACTTC. It encodes CASSQILVAWAEQYF.

The chain couples TRBV3-1 (or the pseudogene TRBV3-2) to TRBJ1-3, with a weak D call TRBD1 (5 bases). The CDR3 sequence is 16 residues long. The germline V and J ends were trimmed by 4 bases and 4 bases, with 17 bases remaining between them. Per the germline V gene, CDR1 is LGHDT and CDR2 is YNNKEL (reference sequence). The CDR3 bases are TGTGCCAGCAGCCCACCCCCCGGGGCGCGAGGAAACACCATATATTTT. Its translation: CASSPPPGARGNTIYF.

J is TRBJ2-2 and V is TRBV7-8, with D perhaps TRBD1 (6 bases). This CDR3 has 13 amino acids. With 4 bases removed from V and 6 bases from J, the gap between germline ends came to 9 bases. Germline V lookup: CDR1 SGHVS, CDR2 FQNEAQ. The CDR3 sequence: CASSWQGSGELFF. CDR3 coding DNA: TGTGCCAGCAGCTGGCAGGGGTCCGGGGAGCTGTTTTTT.

The chain has TRBV7-2 and TRBJ2-3, with 8 bases aligning to TRBD2. The V segment lost 1 base and the J segment 5 bases; nucleotides outside the gene matches: 2. Germline loops: CDR1 SGHTA, CDR2 FQGNSA. The CDR3 totals 14 residues. CDR3 nucleotides: TGTGCCAGCAGCTTAGGGACTAGCCAAGATACGCAGTATTTT. Translating it yields CASSLGTSQDTQYF.

The chain recombines TRBV10-1 with TRBJ2-3; maybe TRBD2 (5 bases). Germline CDR1 is WNHNN and CDR2 is SYGVQD (reference sequence). The CDR3 is 13 amino acids. Deletions cut 4 bases from V and 2 bases from J, with 7 bases between. The CDR3 region is CASSGTYTDTQYF. CDR3 DNA sequence: TGCGCCAGCAGTGGGACTTACACAGATACGCAGTATTTT.